The clone carrying this TCR beta chain was seen more than once but under ten times. Its antigen is undetermined. V lost 6 bases, J lost 6 bases, and 14 bases lay in between. This CDR3 has 13 residues. CDR1 is MDHEN and CDR2 is SYDVKM in the germline V gene. This sample is drawn from a study of post-analysis software for immune sequencing data. Study context: The disease courses spanned relapsing-remitting, secondary progressive and progressive-relapsing forms of multiple sclerosis.

Findings of the study overall: By F measure, samples from a shared preparation batch strongly co-clustered. TRBV5-6, TRBV5-1 and TRBV20-1 were among roughly 5 TRBV segments more frequent in patients than controls.

Prepared libraries of TCR beta cDNA carried unique molecular identifiers. Input of roughly 0.95 to 11 million T cells yielded 400,000 to 550,000 cDNA molecules. A single record per CDR3 protein comes from TCRdb applying MiXCR to the PCR reads. Of a few hundred thousand distinct CDR3 sequences detected, roughly 40% appear once; the ten largest clones hold about 8%. The source of this sequence is a girl between 2 and 10 years old with multiple sclerosis. Input material: blood. The chain recombines TRBV28 with TRBJ1-2, with unresolved D. CDR3 in amino acids: CASSQDPGHGYTF. The CDR3 bases are TGTGCCAGCAGCCAGGACCCCGGGCATGGCTACACCTTC.